Listed here are 15 T cell receptor beta chains from one sample, sequenced in a study of tumor and adjacent non-tumor tissue in lung cancer. The template was RNA from unsorted bulk tissue. TCRbeta libraries were built with three rounds of nested PCR, modified from ARM-PCR. TCRdb itself ran the multiplex PCR reads through MiXCR, one entry per CDR3 protein. The table includes roughly 120,000 distinct CDR3 sequences, nearly 85% detected once. Material for sequencing was lung tumor tissue. The source is a man between 70 and 80 years old with non-small cell lung cancer.

The CDR3 reads CSFKGAGGLFF. The CDR3 bases are TGCAGCTTTAAGGGGGCCGGAGGGCTGTTTTTT. V and J are TRBV29-1 and TRBJ2-2, with 7 bases identical to TRBD1. V lost 8 bases, J lost 13 bases, and 10 bases stayed unmatched. The CDR3 consists of 11 residues. Germline assignment: CDR1 SQVTM and CDR2 ANQGSEA.

With respect to this clonotype: One end of the junction varies from germline; a read error may be responsible. The DNA of the CDR3 is TGTGCCATCAGCTTGATGGGACCAGCCTTGTTAACTAATGAAAAACTGTTTTTT. Its protein product is CAISLMGPALLTNEKLFF. The J gene is TRBJ1-4, the V gene TRBV5-6, with D perhaps matching TRBD1 (5 bases). Germline CDR1 reads SGHDT; CDR2 reads YYEEEE. The CDR3 sequence is 18 residues long.

With respect to this clonotype: The final CDR3 position lacks the conserved phenylalanine or tryptophan, pointing to a likely read error. The gene calls are TRBV6-6 and TRBJ2-7; tentatively, D is TRBD1 (6 bases). The CDR3 extends over 13 amino acids. The V end was cut by 2 bases, the J end by 8 bases, with 13 bases between. Germline-derived CDR1 and CDR2 are MNHNY and SVGAGI (reference sequence). CDR3 nucleotides: TGTGCCAGCAGTTACGCCAGGGGAGACAAGCAGTACCTC. Protein: CASSYARGDKQYL.

A word on this clonotype: At one of its ends the junction is not consistent with the germline gene, which may arise from a read error. The rearrangement uses TRBV12-3 or TRBV12-4 and TRBJ2-2; D gene unclear. The CDR3 has 15 residues. In DNA, the CDR3 is TGTGCCTGCAGCTCCTGGACGGTTAACACCGGGGAGCTGTTTTTT. This sequence encodes CACSSWTVNTGELFF.

As concerns this clonotype: A read error is likely, as this CDR3 ends without the conserved phenylalanine or tryptophan. J is TRBJ1-1 and V is TRBV20-1; D ambiguous. CDR1 is DFQATT, CDR2 SNEGSKA, per germline (reference sequence). Trimming took off 1 base at V and 3 bases at J, with 12 bases between the two ends. The CDR3 loop spans 14 amino acids. CDR3 nucleotide sequence: TGCAGTGCTAGAGGTCCTCAAGTGGACACTGAAGCTTTCTAT. Translation: CSARGPQVDTEAFY.

For this clonotype: An end of the junction does not agree with germline; a read error may underlie this. This chain links TRBV28 with TRBJ2-7; D might be TRBD2 (5 bases). From germline, CDR1 is MDHEN and CDR2 SYDVKM. The length of the CDR3 is 18 residues. CDR3 loop: CASSFPPRLADRTYEQNF. CDR3 bases: TGTGCCAGCAGTTTCCCACCCCGCCTAGCTGACCGAACCTACGAGCAGAACTTC.

As regards this clonotype: The missing conserved phenylalanine or tryptophan at the end of this CDR3 makes a read error likely. This sequence joins TRBV5-4 and TRBJ1-1; tentatively, D is TRBD1 (5 bases). The length of the CDR3 is 16 residues. V was shortened by 10 bases and J by 2 bases, with 24 bases between the two germline ends. In germline, CDR1 is SGHNT, CDR2 YYREEE (reference sequence). Written as DNA, the CDR3 is TGTGCCGATTGGGACGGAACCCAAGGGTTAAACACTGAAGCTTTCGTT. Amino acids: CADWDGTQGLNTEAFV.

This chain uses TRBV11-2 with TRBJ2-3; the D gene is possibly TRBD1 (6 bases). Germline V gene lookup returns CDR1 SGHAT and CDR2 FQNNGV. V lost 8 bases to trimming and J lost 11 bases, with 23 bases between them. The CDR3 spans 14 residues. CDR3 nucleotide sequence: TGTGCCAGCGGCCTAACCACAGGGTCAAATATGCAGTATTTT. Amino acid sequence: CASGLTTGSNMQYF.

As regards this clonotype: One end of the junction does not line up with germline, which may come from a read error. CDR3 protein: CAGSQQWWQETQYF. DNA of the CDR3: TGTGCCGGCAGCCAACAGTGGTGGCAAGAGACCCAGTATTTC. The gene calls are TRBV4-1 and TRBJ2-5; unclear D gene. The CDR3 covers 14 residues. From germline, CDR1 is MGHRA and CDR2 YSYEKL.

About this clonotype: One junction end does not reproduce the germline sequence, and a read error may be involved. The chain is built from TRBV6-2 or TRBV6-3 and TRBJ1-3, with no clear D. Germline values: CDR1 MNHEY, CDR2 SVGEGT. CDR3 size: 11 residues. The CDR3, as DNA: TGTGCCAGGAGTCGAGGAAACAGCATATATTTT. Protein product: CARSRGNSIYF.

This clonotype was detected once. The junction does not match germline at one end; this may be a read error. The rearrangement joins TRBV11-3 to TRBJ1-1; D uncertain. Germline V CDR1 and CDR2: SGHNT, YENEEA. CDR3 length: 16 residues. The CDR3 DNA sequence: TGTGCCAGCAGCTTATTCAGCACTAGGATGAACAATGAAGCTTTCTTT. Protein product: CASSLFSTRMNNEAFF.

Remarks on this clonotype: The junction departs from germline at one end; a sequencing error may be responsible. The V gene is TRBV6-2 or TRBV6-3, the J gene TRBJ2-1; D is ambiguous. This CDR3 contains 13 residues. Germline V CDR1 and CDR2: MNHEY, SVGEGT. The CDR3 bases are TGTGTCAGCAGTTCTACAACTCCGAACGCGGAGTTCTTC. Amino acid sequence: CVSSSTTPNAEFF.

This clonotype appeared a single time. V and J are TRBV6-6 and TRBJ2-7; 9 positions agree with TRBD1. The V gene end was trimmed by 5 bases and the J gene end by 10 bases; junction bases not matched to a gene: 18. The CDR3 covers 16 residues. CDR1 is MNHNY and CDR2 is SVGAGI in the germline V gene (reference sequence). CDR3 residues: CASSRIGTGLFYGQYF. The CDR3 region has the DNA TGTGCCAGCAGTAGGATCGGGACAGGGCTCTTCTACGGCCAGTACTTC.

A note on this clonotype: This CDR3 is missing its conserved last phenylalanine or tryptophan, likely due to a read error. The chain links TRBV11-2 to TRBJ2-1; possible D gene TRBD2, 6 bases. V was shortened by 5 bases and J by 0 bases, with 20 bases between the two germline ends. Germline CDR1 is SGHAT and CDR2 is FQNNGV. This CDR3 region has 18 residues. The CDR3 region has the DNA TGTGCCAGCAGCGTACATGTGAGGGACTGGGCCTCCTACAATGAGCAGTTCTGC. Translation gives CASSVHVRDWASYNEQFC.

The CDR3, as DNA: TGCGCCAGCAGCCAAGATGCCCAGGGGCGGGATGATTACACCTTC. It specifies CASSQDAQGRDDYTF. The rearrangement uses TRBV4-1 and TRBJ1-2; TRBD1 might be the D (6 bases). The CDR3 runs to 15 residues. Germline assignment: CDR1 MGHRA and CDR2 YSYEKL. V was clipped by 0 bases and J by 11 bases, with 19 bases between them.